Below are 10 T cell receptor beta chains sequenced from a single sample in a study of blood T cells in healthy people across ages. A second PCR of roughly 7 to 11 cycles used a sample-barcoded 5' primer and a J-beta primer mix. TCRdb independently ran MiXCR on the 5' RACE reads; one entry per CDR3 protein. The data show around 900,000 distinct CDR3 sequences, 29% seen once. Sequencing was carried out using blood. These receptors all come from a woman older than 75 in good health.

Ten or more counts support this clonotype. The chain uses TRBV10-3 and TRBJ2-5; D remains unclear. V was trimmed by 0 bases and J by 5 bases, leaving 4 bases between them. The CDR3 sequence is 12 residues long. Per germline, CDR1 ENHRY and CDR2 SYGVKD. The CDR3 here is CAISESEETQYF. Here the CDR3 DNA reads TGTGCCATCAGTGAGTCCGAGGAGACCCAGTACTTC.

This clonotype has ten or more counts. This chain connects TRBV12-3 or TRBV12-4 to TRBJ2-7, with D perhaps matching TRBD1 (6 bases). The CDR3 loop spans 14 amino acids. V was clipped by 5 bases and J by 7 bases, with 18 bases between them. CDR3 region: CASSAQGSYNEQYF. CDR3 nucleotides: TGTGCCAGCAGTGCCCAGGGGTCCTACAATGAGCAGTACTTC.

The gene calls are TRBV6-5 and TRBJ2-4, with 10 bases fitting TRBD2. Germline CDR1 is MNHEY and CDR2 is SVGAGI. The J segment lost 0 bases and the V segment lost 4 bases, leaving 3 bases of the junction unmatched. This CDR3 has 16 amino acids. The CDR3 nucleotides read TGTGCCAGCAGTTCTCGACTAGCGGGAGCCAAAAACATTCAGTACTTC. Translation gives CASSSRLAGAKNIQYF.

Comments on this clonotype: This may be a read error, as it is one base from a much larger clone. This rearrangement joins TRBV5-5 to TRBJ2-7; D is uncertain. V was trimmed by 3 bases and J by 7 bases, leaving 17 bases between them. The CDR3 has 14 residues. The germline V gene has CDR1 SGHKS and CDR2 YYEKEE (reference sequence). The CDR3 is CASSWRESGPEQYF. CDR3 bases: TGTGCCAGCAGCTGGCGAGAATCAGGACCTGAGCAGTACTTC.

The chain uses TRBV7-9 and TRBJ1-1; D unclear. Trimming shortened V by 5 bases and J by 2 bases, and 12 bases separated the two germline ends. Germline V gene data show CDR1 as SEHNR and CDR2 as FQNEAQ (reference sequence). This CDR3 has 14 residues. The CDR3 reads CASSKHSENTEAFF. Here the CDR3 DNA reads TGTGCCAGCAGCAAGCACAGCGAAAACACTGAAGCTTTCTTT. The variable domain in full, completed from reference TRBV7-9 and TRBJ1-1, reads DTGVSQNPRHKITKRGQNVTFRCDPISEHNRLYWYRQTLGQGPEFLTYFQNEAQLEKSRLLSDRFSAERPKGSFSTLEIQRTEQGDSAMYLCASSKHSENTEAFFGQGTRLTVV.

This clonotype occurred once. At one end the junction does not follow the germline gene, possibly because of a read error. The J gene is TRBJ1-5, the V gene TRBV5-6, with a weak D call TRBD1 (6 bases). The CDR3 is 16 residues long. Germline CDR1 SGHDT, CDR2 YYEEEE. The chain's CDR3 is CAGSLRGAASNQPQHF. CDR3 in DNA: TGTGCCGGCAGCTTGAGGGGGGCTGCTAGCAATCAGCCCCAGCATTTT.

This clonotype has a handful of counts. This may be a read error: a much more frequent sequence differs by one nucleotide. Written as DNA, the CDR3 is TGTGCCAGTAAAGGGCGGGGGCCCCAGCATTTT. It yields the protein CASKGRGPQHF. The chain is built from TRBV12-3 or TRBV12-4 and TRBJ1-5; D remains ambiguous. The CDR3 length is 11 residues. Trimming cost V 9 bases and J 9 bases, with 12 bases left between them.

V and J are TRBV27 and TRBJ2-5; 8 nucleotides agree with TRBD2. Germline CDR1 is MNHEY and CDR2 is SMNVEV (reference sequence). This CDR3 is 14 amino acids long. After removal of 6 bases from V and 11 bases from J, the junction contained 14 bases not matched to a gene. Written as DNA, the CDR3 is TGTGCCAGCAGGAGCGGGGGTCAATACAATGAGCAGTACTTC. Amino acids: CASRSGGQYNEQYF.

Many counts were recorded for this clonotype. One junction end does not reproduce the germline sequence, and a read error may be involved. This chain's CDR3 is CATSGETPKGTQYF. The CDR3 DNA follows: TGTGCCACCAGCGGAGAGACCCCCAAGGGGACCCAGTACTTC. J is TRBJ2-5 and V is TRBV15; D is unclear. Per germline, CDR1 LNHNV and CDR2 YYDKDF (reference sequence). This CDR3 region has 14 residues.

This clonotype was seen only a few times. CDR3 amino acids: CASSSLGLAGAQETQYF. The CDR3 region has the DNA TGTGCCAGCAGCTCGCTGGGACTAGCGGGGGCACAAGAGACCCAGTACTTC. V usage is TRBV14 and J usage is TRBJ2-5; 14 nucleotides agree with TRBD2. V gave up 5 bases and J gave up 2 bases; unmatched junction bases: 7. Germline V gives CDR1 SGHDN, CDR2 FVKESK. The CDR3 is 17 amino acids.